A selection of T cell receptor beta chains follows, all from one sample in a study of T cells in Graves' hyperthyroidism and ophthalmopathy. TCRdb itself ran the multiplex PCR reads through MiXCR, one entry per CDR3 protein. The profile shows hundreds of thousands of distinct CDR3 sequences, about half of them singletons. Specimen: peripheral blood or thyroid tissue (not recorded which). The receptors were sampled from a woman aged 18 to 35 with Graves' hyperthyroidism. Both conserved end residues are part of each CDR3. The D gene is left open where the match is weak. Clone size is given for some rows only: seen once, a few or many times, or a class if the clone is expanded.

v_call,j_call,d_call,clone_size,cdr3_aa,cdr3_nt
TRBV7-9,TRBJ2-7,TRBD1,few,CASRQDRQGSYEQYF,TGTGCCAGCAGACAGGACCGACAGGGGAGCTACGAGCAGTACTTC
TRBV10-1,TRBJ1-3,TRBD1,NA,CANSSRTGAGSGNTIYF,TGCGCCAACTCATCCCGGACAGGGGCCGGCTCTGGAAACACCATATATTTT
TRBV7-9,TRBJ2-7,NA,few,CASSFNPPPYEQYF,TGTGCCAGCAGCTTTAATCCCCCCCCCTACGAGCAGTACTTC
TRBV2,TRBJ1-1,NA,many,CASSEASEAFF,TGTGCCAGCAGTGAAGCCTCTGAAGCTTTCTTT
TRBV15,TRBJ1-1,NA,NA,CATSRVGMNTEAFF,TGTGCCACCAGCAGGGTTGGAATGAACACTGAAGCTTTCTTT
TRBV7-2,TRBJ2-7,NA,NA,CASSLGRGGAYEQYF,TGTGCCAGCAGCTTAGGCAGGGGGGGGGCCTACGAGCAGTACTTC
TRBV19,TRBJ2-7,TRBD1,once,CASSIPVTGVEQYF,TGTGCCAGTAGTATCCCCGTGACAGGGGTCGAGCAGTACTTC
TRBV10-3,TRBJ1-3,NA,NA,CASSYRPPGNTIYF,TGTGCCAGCAGTTACCGGCCCCCTGGAAACACCATATATTTT
TRBV24-1,TRBJ2-7,TRBD1,NA,CATSDSTGQGTYEQYF,TGTGCCACCAGTGATTCCACGGGACAGGGCACCTACGAGCAGTACTTC
TRBV2,TRBJ2-5,NA,NA,CASFRGGEETQYF,TGTGCCAGCTTCAGGGGTGGAGAAGAGACCCAGTACTTC
TRBV9,TRBJ1-2,NA,many,CASSPVKSSYGYTF,TGTGCCAGCAGCCCAGTCAAGAGCTCCTATGGCTACACCTTC
TRBV29-1,TRBJ2-7,TRBD1,NA,CSAWTGPYEQYF,TGCAGCGCTTGGACAGGACCCTACGAGCAGTACTTC
TRBV7-9,TRBJ2-7,NA,NA,CASSLSPPSWQQYF,TGTGCCAGCAGCCTCTCCCCCCCTAGCTGGCAGCAGTACTTC
TRBV10-3,TRBJ2-7,NA,NA,CAFSEGLSYEQYF,TGTGCCTTCAGTGAGGGACTTAGCTACGAGCAGTACTTC
TRBV14,TRBJ1-6,NA,NA,CASSQDQGESPLHF,TGTGCCAGCAGCCAAGATCAAGGGGAATCACCCCTCCACTTT
TRBV20-1,TRBJ1-4,TRBD1,few,CSARPGTGVF,TGCAGTGCTAGGCCCGGGACAGGGGTTTTT
TRBV20-1,TRBJ2-7,NA,few,CSAKPGRTINYEQYF,TGCAGTGCTAAACCGGGACGCACGATCAACTACGAGCAGTACTTC
TRBV5-4,TRBJ2-7,NA,few,CASTNPLRSEQYF,TGTGCCAGCACCAACCCCCTCCGGAGCGAGCAGTACTTC